These T cell receptor delta chains were read from a single sample in a study of gamma-delta chains in newborns, infants, children. TCRdb re-called the reads with CATT. The sample contains about 5,600 delta-chain clones, roughly 15% of which appear only once. The specimen was blood, collected at baseline. The receptors were gathered from a child who was a newborn, infant or young child, either healthy, febrile or measles-vaccinated (not recorded which). Both conserved end residues are part of each CDR3. A D gene is named only where the DNA matches it firmly. Part of the rows lack a size; the others show once, few, many or a class for expanded clones.

D gene	J gene	V gene	clone size	CDR3 DNA	CDR3 protein
TRDD3	TRDJ2	TRDV2	.	TGTGCCTGTGACACCTTGATGGGGGGATCACCTTTGACAGCACAACTCTTCTTT	CACDTLMGGSPLTAQLFF
TRDD3	TRDJ1	TRDV1	medium-sized	TGTGCTCTTGGGGAACTAATCGGACCCACTCTGGGGGATACACACAAGTACACCGATAAACTCATCTTT	CALGELIGPTLGDTHKYTDKLIF
TRDD3	TRDJ1	TRDV2	medium-sized	TGTGCCTGTGACACCCTAGTCCAGGGGGGATCCCCCGATAAACTCATCTTT	CACDTLVQGGSPDKLIF
TRDD3	TRDJ1	TRDV1	.	TGTGCTCTTGGGGAACTTGACAGACTGGGGGACTTCTACACCGATAAACTCATCTTT	CALGELDRLGDFYTDKLIF
TRDD3	TRDJ1	TRDV2	.	TGTGCCTGTGACACCATGGTGGCCCATAATCAACGTTCCAACTGGGGACCCCAAAGGGAGTACACCGATAAACTCATCTTT	CACDTMVAHNQRSNWGPQREYTDKLIF
TRDD3	TRDJ1	TRDV1	.	TGTGCTCTTGAGGAGCGCCCGCTTCACCGGGGGATATCGGGAGGTAGTACCGATAAACTCATCTTT	CALEERPLHRGISGGSTDKLIF
TRDD3	TRDJ2	TRDV2	few	TGTGCCTGTGACACCGTACTGGGGGATACTTTGACAGCACAACTCTTCTTT	CACDTVLGDTLTAQLFF
.	TRDJ1	TRDV1	few	TGTGCTCTTGGGGAAATGGGATTTACCGATAAACTCATCTTT	CALGEMGFTDKLIF
TRDD3	TRDJ1	TRDV1	.	TGTGCTCTTGGGGAAATCGATCTGGATTTTGGGGGATATACGTACACCGATAAACTCATCTTT	CALGEIDLDFGGYTYTDKLIF
TRDD3	TRDJ1	TRDV1	medium-sized	TGTGCTCTTGGGGAACTTCATCCTAGGGGATACGCGTACACCGATAAACTCATCTTT	CALGELHPRGYAYTDKLIF